This TCR beta chain is from a study of blood T cells in healthy people across ages. Study-level findings and limits: For the donors, CMV status was unknown and possibly confounded expanded clonotype changes. The percentage of naive T cells correlated strongly with TCR beta diversity.

Every donor contributed around 10 milliliters of peripheral blood by blood draw. A remark on this clonotype: Its matching antigen is unknown.

Then a second PCR, running roughly 6 to 11 cycles, was carried out with a sample-barcoded 5' primer and a J-beta primer mix. Per-sample output comprised a minimum of 2.5 million paired-end reads containing CDR3. TCRdb used MiXCR to reprocess the 5' RACE reads, holding one entry per CDR3 protein. The sample lists roughly 1.4 million distinct CDR3 sequences, approximately 59% occurring once. This TCR was recovered from a man younger than 30 in good health. Sequenced input: blood.

CDR3 sequence reads: CASSYTGQGGWDTQYF. CDR3 bases: TGTGCCAGCAGTTACACGGGACAGGGCGGATGGGATACGCAGTATTTT. The chain couples TRBV6-5 to TRBJ2-3; 9 bases fit TRBD1. The CDR3 is 16 residues long. In germline, CDR1 is MNHEY, CDR2 SVGAGI. V lost 2 bases and J lost 6; bases outside the gene matches: 9.